Below are 22 T cell receptor beta chains sequenced from a single sample in a study of early T cells in non-severe SARS-CoV-2 infection (dated by TCRdb to the early 2020s). The library was obtained by 5' RACE. Instrument on record: NextSeq 500. TCRdb trimmed the raw reads at Q25, called clones with MiXCR and kept productive beta chains. Rows with one shared CDR3 protein collapse into an entry with the most common genes and DNA. The sample table contains tens of thousands of distinct CDR3 sequences; only one count was recorded for approximately 13% of them. Clones ranked in the top ten supply approximately 7% of the sample. The sequenced sample was whole blood. The receptors stem from an adult who was a healthcare worker with PCR-confirmed SARS-CoV-2 infection or an uninfected control (not recorded which).

This chain joins TRBV6-5 and TRBJ1-1, with D possibly matching TRBD1 (6 bases). CDR1 MNHEY and CDR2 SVGAGI come from the germline V gene. The V end was cut by 0 bases, the J end by 4 bases, with 12 bases between. The CDR3 is made up of 15 amino acids. CDR3 bases: TGTGCCAGCAGTTACTCCTTAGGGGGGTCCACTGAAGCTTTCTTT. This gives the protein CASSYSLGGSTEAFF.

The V call is TRBV3-1, the J call TRBJ1-1; D perhaps matches TRBD1 (5 bases). The CDR3 totals 14 residues. Trimming pared 4 bases from V and 4 bases from J, leaving 13 bases between. Germline CDR1 reads LGHDT; CDR2 reads YNNKEL (reference sequence). CDR3 coding DNA: TGTGCCAGCAGCCTCAAGGGGCCCGGCACTGAAGCTTTCTTT. Protein product: CASSLKGPGTEAFF.

This rearrangement joins TRBV18 to TRBJ1-3; the D is unclear. This CDR3 has 15 residues. Per germline, CDR1 KGHSH and CDR2 LQKENI. Trimming cost V 2 bases and J 4 bases, with 12 bases left between them. CDR3 sequence: CASSPDGPLGNTIYF. The CDR3 DNA sequence: TGTGCCAGCTCACCAGACGGACCCTTAGGAAACACCATATATTTT.

This clonotype was picked up a small number of times. This chain uses TRBV5-1 with TRBJ2-1, with D perhaps being TRBD1 or TRBD2 (7 bases each). This CDR3 contains 13 residues. Germline values: CDR1 SGHRS, CDR2 YFSETQ. Between the trimmed V and J ends, which lost 4 bases and 8 bases, there was a span of 13 bases. In DNA form, the CDR3 reads TGCGCCAGCAGCGCCCAGGGGGGGCATGAGCAGTTCTTC. Protein product: CASSAQGGHEQFF.

The CDR3 DNA reads as TGTGCCAGCAGCGCGCGGGGGTACATGAACACTGAAGCTTTCTTT. Amino acid sequence: CASSARGYMNTEAFF. This chain joins TRBV11-2 and TRBJ1-1; D might be TRBD1 (5 bases). Looked up from germline, CDR1 is SGHAT and CDR2 is FQNNGV. V was cut by 5 bases and J by 0 bases, with 13 bases left in between. This CDR3 region has 15 residues. The entire variable domain, with the rest obtained from reference TRBV11-2 and TRBJ1-1, is as follows: EAGVAQSPRYKIIEKRQSVAFWCNPISGHATLYWYQQILGQGPKLLIQFQNNGVVDDSQLPKDRFSAERLKGVDSTLKIQPAKLEDSAVYLCASSARGYMNTEAFFGQGTRLTVV.

The V call is TRBV10-3, the J call TRBJ2-1; D may be TRBD2 (6 bases). This CDR3 spans 17 amino acids. Per the germline V gene, CDR1 is ENHRY and CDR2 is SYGVKD. V shed 3 bases and J shed 5 bases, with 20 bases lying between them. The CDR3 DNA is TGTGCCATCAGTGAATGGAGCGGAATAGCGGATAACAATGAGCAGTTCTTC. The encoded protein is CAISEWSGIADNNEQFF.

The V and J genes are TRBV18 and TRBJ2-1; 8 positions agree with TRBD1. V dropped 3 bases and J dropped 7; count of bases not matched to a gene: 5. The CDR3 totals 14 residues. Germline V gives CDR1 KGHSH, CDR2 LQKENI. The CDR3 is CASSPGTGPNEQFF. In DNA form, the CDR3 reads TGTGCCAGCTCACCCGGGACAGGCCCTAATGAGCAGTTCTTC.

The V gene is TRBV14, the J gene TRBJ2-7, with D possibly being TRBD2 (6 bases). The CDR3 loop spans 14 amino acids. V was shortened by 2 bases and J by 3 bases, with 11 bases between the two germline ends. Germline loops: CDR1 SGHDN, CDR2 FVKESK. CDR3 in DNA: TGTGCCAGCAGCCAAACCCGGGGACTCTACGAGCAGTACTTC. Translation gives CASSQTRGLYEQYF.

This clonotype is medium-sized by share. This chain uses TRBV20-1 with TRBJ2-3; either TRBD1 or TRBD2 may fit D (5 bases each). This CDR3 has 16 residues. The V gene's germline CDR1 is DFQATT and CDR2 SNEGSKA (reference sequence). The ends were cut back, 3 bases at V and 2 bases at J, with 18 bases in the middle. The CDR3 coding sequence is TGCAGTGCTAGGTCCCGGGACGAACTTTACACAGATACGCAGTATTTT. This encodes CSARSRDELYTDTQYF.

This chain links TRBV9 with TRBJ1-1; D might be TRBD1 (6 bases). Germline V lookup: CDR1 SGDLS, CDR2 YYNGEE. The CDR3 is 15 amino acids. V dropped 2 bases and J dropped 1 base, with 12 bases sitting between them. The CDR3 is CASSVSGQPNTEAFF. CDR3 nucleotide sequence: TGTGCCAGCAGCGTGTCAGGACAGCCGAACACTGAAGCTTTCTTT. Together with reference TRBV9 and TRBJ1-1, the CDR3 gives the full variable domain: DSGVTQTPKHLITATGQRVTLRCSPRSGDLSVYWYQQSLDQGLQFLIQYYNGEERAKGNILERFSAQQFPDLHSELNLSSLELGDSALYFCASSVSGQPNTEAFFGQGTRLTVV.

In its sample, this clonotype was seen many times. The V call is TRBV5-1, the J call TRBJ2-7; 9 bases fit TRBD1. V lost 7 bases, J lost 9 bases, and 14 bases stayed unmatched. The CDR3 contains 14 residues. CDR1 SGHRS and CDR2 YFSETQ come from the germline V gene. CDR3 loop: CASSGSGTGHGQYF. In DNA, the CDR3 is TGCGCCAGCTCGGGAAGCGGGACAGGGCATGGGCAGTACTTC.

This clonotype was counted only a few times. CDR3 coding DNA: TGTGCCAGCAGTGCGATGGGACTAGCGGGAGGGCCGATTAGCGGGGAGCTGTTTTTT. Translating it yields CASSAMGLAGGPISGELFF. This rearrangement joins TRBV6-5 to TRBJ2-2, with TRBD2 identical over 16 bases. V trimming: 5 bases; J trimming: 7 bases; junction bases outside the gene matches: 13. The CDR3 spans 19 residues. Germline V gene data show CDR1 as MNHEY and CDR2 as SVGAGI.

There are a few counts of this clonotype. This sequence joins TRBV5-1 and TRBJ2-2, with 7 nucleotides matching TRBD1. CDR3 size: 15 residues. Germline V gene data show CDR1 as SGHRS and CDR2 as YFSETQ. V shed 2 bases and J 3 bases; nucleotides not matched to a gene: 4. CDR3 coding DNA: TGCGCCAGCAGCTTCGGGACAGTTTACACCGGGGAGCTGTTTTTT. Amino acids: CASSFGTVYTGELFF.

The V and J genes are TRBV20-1 and TRBJ1-1; D possibly corresponds to TRBD1 (6 bases). The CDR3 is made up of 12 amino acids. Trimming removed 0 bases from V and 10 bases from J, with 12 bases in between. Germline V lookup: CDR1 DFQATT, CDR2 SNEGSKA (reference sequence). CDR3 region: CSAREGNRAAFF. The CDR3 DNA reads TGCAGTGCTAGAGAGGGAAACAGGGCAGCTTTCTTT.

This clonotype was seen more than once but under ten times. V gene TRBV20-1 combines with J gene TRBJ2-2, with 8 bases identical to TRBD1. The CDR3 loop spans 17 amino acids. Germline V gene sequence: CDR1 DFQATT, CDR2 SNEGSKA (reference sequence). Unmatched junction bases numbered 17, after V lost 6 bases and J lost 5 bases. CDR3 in amino acids: CSAQGTGPTRETGELFF. The CDR3 nucleotides are TGCAGTGCCCAGGGGACAGGACCCACCCGGGAAACCGGGGAGCTGTTTTTT.

In its sample, this clonotype was seen a few times. This chain joins TRBV5-1 and TRBJ2-3; 7 bases are a match to TRBD2. The CDR3 runs to 15 residues. Germline V gene data show CDR1 as SGHRS and CDR2 as YFSETQ. Trimming cost V 3 bases and J 2 bases; bases outside gene matches: 6. Here the CDR3 DNA reads TGCGCCAGCAGCTCCAAGCGGGGAAACACAGATACGCAGTATTTT. This codes for CASSSKRGNTDTQYF.

The sample holds a few counts of this clonotype. The junction and the germline gene differ at one end; a read error may be behind it. The gene calls are TRBV7-9 and TRBJ1-1, with D hard to call. The CDR3 length is 11 residues. CDR1 SEHNR and CDR2 FQNEAQ come from the germline V gene (reference sequence). The CDR3 reads CASSLDTEAFF. The CDR3 DNA reads as TGTGCCAGCAGCCTAGACACGGAAGCTTTCTTT.

The chain is built from TRBV5-1 and TRBJ2-3, with TRBD2 matching 13 bases. Germline CDR1 and CDR2: SGHRS and YFSETQ. V trimming: 4 bases; J trimming: 4 bases; junction bases outside the gene matches: 3. CDR3 length: 15 residues. In DNA, the CDR3 is TGCGCCAGCAGCCTACTAGCGGGAGGGGCAGATACGCAGTATTTT. Its protein product is CASSLLAGGADTQYF.

This clonotype has just a few counts. This chain uses TRBV10-3 with TRBJ2-5, with D tentatively TRBD1 (6 bases). The CDR3 is made up of 12 amino acids. With 3 bases removed from V and 5 bases from J, the gap between germline ends came to 7 bases. CDR1 is ENHRY, CDR2 SYGVKD, per germline. The CDR3 DNA reads as TGTGCCATCAGTGACAGGGGTGAGACCCAGTACTTC. Its protein is CAISDRGETQYF.

The genes are TRBV12-3 or TRBV12-4 and TRBJ2-1; TRBD1 matches 8 bases. The CDR3 contains 16 residues. Trimming removed 5 bases from V and 7 bases from J; junction bases left unmatched: 13. The CDR3 reads CASSPKVRTGWNEQFF. CDR3 sequence (DNA): TGTGCCAGCAGTCCAAAGGTCCGGACAGGGTGGAATGAGCAGTTCTTC.

This clonotype occurred a few times. In DNA, the CDR3 is TGTGCCAGCAGCTTCGGAGTTATGAACACTGAAGCTTTCTTT. This encodes CASSFGVMNTEAFF. V is TRBV11-1 and J is TRBJ1-1, with unresolved D. The CDR3 is 14 amino acids. Germline loops: CDR1 SGHAT, CDR2 FQDESV (reference sequence). V dropped 3 bases and J dropped 0 bases, with 8 bases sitting between them.

This clonotype has ten or more counts. V gene TRBV6-6 combines with J gene TRBJ1-1, with D unclear. Deletions cut 8 bases from V and 4 bases from J, with 14 bases between. The CDR3 covers 13 residues. Per germline, CDR1 MNHNY and CDR2 SVGAGI (reference sequence). The CDR3 here is CASSLSPSTEAFF. The CDR3 coding sequence is TGTGCCAGCTCATTGAGCCCTTCCACTGAAGCTTTCTTT.